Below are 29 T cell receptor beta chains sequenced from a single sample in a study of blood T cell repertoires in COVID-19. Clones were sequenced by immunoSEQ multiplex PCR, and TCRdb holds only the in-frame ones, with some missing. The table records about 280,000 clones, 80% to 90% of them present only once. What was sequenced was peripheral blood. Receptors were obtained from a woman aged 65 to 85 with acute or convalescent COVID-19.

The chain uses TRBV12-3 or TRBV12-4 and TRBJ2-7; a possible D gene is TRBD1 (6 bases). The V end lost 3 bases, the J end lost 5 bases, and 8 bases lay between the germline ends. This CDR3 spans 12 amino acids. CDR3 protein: CASSFSGDEQYF. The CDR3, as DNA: TGTGCCAGCAGTTTTTCAGGGGACGAGCAGTACTTC.

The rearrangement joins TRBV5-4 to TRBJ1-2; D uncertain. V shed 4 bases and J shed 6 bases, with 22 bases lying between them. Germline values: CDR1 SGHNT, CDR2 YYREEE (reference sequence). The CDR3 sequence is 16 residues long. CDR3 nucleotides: TGTGCCAGCAGCCCCCCCGGGATGGGGAGGGAGGATGGCTACACCTTC. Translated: CASSPPGMGREDGYTF.

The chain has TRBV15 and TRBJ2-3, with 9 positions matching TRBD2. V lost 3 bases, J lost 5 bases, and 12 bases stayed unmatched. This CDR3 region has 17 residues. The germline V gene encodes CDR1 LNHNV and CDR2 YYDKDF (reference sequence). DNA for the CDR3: TGTGCCACCAGCAGGGGAATAAGGCGGGGGGGCTTAGATACGCAGTATTTT. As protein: CATSRGIRRGGLDTQYF. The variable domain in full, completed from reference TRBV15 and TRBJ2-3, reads DAMVIQNPRYQVTQFGKPVTLSCSQTLNHNVMYWYQQKSSQAPKLLFHYYDKDFNNEADTPDNFQSRRPNTSFCFLDIRSPGLGDTAMYLCATSRGIRRGGLDTQYFGPGTRLTVL.

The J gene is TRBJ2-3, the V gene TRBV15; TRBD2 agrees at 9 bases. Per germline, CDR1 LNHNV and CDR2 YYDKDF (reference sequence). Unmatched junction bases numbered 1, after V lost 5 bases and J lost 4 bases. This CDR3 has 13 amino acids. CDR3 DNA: TGTGCCACCAGCGAGCGGGGGGCAGATACGCAGTATTTT. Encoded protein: CATSERGADTQYF.

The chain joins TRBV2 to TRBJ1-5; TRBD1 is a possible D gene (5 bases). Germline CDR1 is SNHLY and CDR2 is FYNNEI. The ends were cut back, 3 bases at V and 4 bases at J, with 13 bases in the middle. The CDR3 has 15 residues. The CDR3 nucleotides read TGTGCCAGCAGTGACAGCGGGCAGGGAAATCAGCCCCAGCATTTT. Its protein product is CASSDSGQGNQPQHF.

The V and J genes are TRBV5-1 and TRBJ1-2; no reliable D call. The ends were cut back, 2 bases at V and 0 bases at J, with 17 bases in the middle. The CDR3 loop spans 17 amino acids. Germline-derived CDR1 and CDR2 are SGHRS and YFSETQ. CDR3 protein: CASSFGTSRGANYGYTF. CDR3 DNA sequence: TGCGCCAGCAGCTTTGGAACAAGTCGGGGAGCTAACTATGGCTACACCTTC. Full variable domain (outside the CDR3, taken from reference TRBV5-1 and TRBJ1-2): KAGVTQTPRYLIKTRGQQVTLSCSPISGHRSVSWYQQTPGQGLQFLFEYFSETQRNKGNFPGRFSGRQFSNSRSEMNVSTLELGDSALYLCASSFGTSRGANYGYTFGSGTRLTVV.

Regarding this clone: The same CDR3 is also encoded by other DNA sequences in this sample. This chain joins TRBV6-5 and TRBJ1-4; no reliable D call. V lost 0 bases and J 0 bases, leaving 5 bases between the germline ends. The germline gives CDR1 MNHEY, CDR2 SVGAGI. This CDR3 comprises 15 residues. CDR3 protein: CASSYSPATNEKLFF. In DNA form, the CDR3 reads TGTGCCAGCAGTTACTCCCCAGCAACTAATGAAAAACTGTTTTTT.

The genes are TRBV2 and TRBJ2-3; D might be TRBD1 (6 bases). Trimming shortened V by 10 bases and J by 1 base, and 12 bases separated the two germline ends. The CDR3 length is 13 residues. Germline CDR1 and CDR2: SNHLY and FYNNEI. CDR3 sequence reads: CAIVAGGTDTQYF. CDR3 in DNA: TGTGCCATTGTAGCAGGGGGCACAGATACGCAGTATTTT.

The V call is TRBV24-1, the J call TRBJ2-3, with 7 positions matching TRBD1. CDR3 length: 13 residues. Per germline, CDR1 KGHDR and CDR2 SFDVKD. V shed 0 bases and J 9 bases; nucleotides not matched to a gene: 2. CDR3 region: CATSDLVGGTQYF. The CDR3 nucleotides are TGTGCCACCAGTGATTTGGTAGGGGGCACGCAGTATTTT.

The CDR3 nucleotides read TGTGCCAGCAGTATCCAGAATCAGCCCCAGCATTTT. This sequence encodes CASSIQNQPQHF. The gene calls are TRBV28 and TRBJ1-5; D gene uncertain. V was shortened by 5 bases and J by 4 bases, with 6 bases between the two germline ends. The CDR3 has 12 residues. Germline CDR1 and CDR2: MDHEN and SYDVKM. Supplemented by reference TRBV28 and TRBJ1-5, the full variable domain reads DVKVTQSSRYLVKRTGEKVFLECVQDMDHENMFWYRQDPGLGLRLIYFSYDVKMKEKGDIPEGYSVSREKKERFSLILESASTNQTSMYLCASSIQNQPQHFGDGTRLSIL.

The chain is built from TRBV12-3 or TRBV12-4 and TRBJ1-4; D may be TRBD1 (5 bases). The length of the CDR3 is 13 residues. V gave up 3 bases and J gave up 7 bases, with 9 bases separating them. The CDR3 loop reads CASSFGGGEKLFF. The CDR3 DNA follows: TGTGCCAGCAGTTTTGGGGGGGGTGAAAAACTGTTTTTT.

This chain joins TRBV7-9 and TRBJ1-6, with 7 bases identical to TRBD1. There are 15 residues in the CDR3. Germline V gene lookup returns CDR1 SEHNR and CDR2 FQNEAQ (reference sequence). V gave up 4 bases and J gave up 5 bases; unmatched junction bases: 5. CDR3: CASSSRDRDNSPLHF. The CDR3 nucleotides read TGTGCCAGCAGCTCCCGGGACAGAGATAATTCACCCCTCCACTTT.

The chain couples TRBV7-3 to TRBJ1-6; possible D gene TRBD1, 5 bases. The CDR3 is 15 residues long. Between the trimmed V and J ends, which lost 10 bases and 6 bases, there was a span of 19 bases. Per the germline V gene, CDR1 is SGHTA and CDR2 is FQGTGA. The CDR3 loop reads CANDLGGFGNSPLHF. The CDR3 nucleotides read TGTGCCAACGACCTGGGGGGATTTGGTAATTCACCCCTCCACTTT. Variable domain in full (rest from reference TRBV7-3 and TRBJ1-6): GAGVSQTPSNKVTEKGKYVELRCDPISGHTALYWYRQSLGQGPEFLIYFQGTGAADDSGLPNDRFFAVRPEGSVSTLKIQRTERGDSAVYLCANDLGGFGNSPLHFGNGTRLTVT.

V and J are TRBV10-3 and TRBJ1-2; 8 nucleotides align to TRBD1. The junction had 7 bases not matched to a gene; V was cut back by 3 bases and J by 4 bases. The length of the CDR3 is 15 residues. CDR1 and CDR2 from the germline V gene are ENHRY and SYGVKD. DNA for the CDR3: TGTGCCATCAGTGACGCCCCGGACAGGGCCTATGGCTACACCTTC. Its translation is CAISDAPDRAYGYTF.

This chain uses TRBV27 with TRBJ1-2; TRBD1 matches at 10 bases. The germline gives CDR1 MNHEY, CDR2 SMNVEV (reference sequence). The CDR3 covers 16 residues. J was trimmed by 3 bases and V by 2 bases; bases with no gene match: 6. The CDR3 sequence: CASSLRRDRGYYGYTF. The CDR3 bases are TGTGCCAGCAGTTTACGCCGGGACAGGGGATACTATGGCTACACCTTC.

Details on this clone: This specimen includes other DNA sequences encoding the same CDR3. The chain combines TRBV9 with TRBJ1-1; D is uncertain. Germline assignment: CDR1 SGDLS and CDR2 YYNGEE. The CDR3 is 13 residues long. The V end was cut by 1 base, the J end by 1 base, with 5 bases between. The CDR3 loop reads CASSVRGNTEAFF. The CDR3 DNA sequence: TGTGCCAGCAGCGTACGGGGGAACACTGAAGCTTTCTTT.

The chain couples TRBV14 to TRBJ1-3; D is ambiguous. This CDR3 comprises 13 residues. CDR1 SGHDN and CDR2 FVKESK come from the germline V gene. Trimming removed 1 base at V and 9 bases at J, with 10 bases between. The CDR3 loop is CASSQVGGFTIYF. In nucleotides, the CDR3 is TGTGCCAGCAGCCAAGTAGGAGGGTTCACCATATATTTT.

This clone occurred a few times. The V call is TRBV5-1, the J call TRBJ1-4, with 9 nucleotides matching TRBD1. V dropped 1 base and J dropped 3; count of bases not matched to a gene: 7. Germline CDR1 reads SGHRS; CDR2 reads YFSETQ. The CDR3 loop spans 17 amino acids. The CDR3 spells CASSLQQGAGANEKLFF. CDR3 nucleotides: TGCGCCAGCAGCTTGCAACAGGGGGCTGGAGCTAATGAAAAACTGTTTTTT.

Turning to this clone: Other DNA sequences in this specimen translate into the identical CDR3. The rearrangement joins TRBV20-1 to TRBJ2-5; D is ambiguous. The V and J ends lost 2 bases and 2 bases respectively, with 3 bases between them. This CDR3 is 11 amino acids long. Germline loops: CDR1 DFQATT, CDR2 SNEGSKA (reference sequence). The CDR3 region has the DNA TGCAGTGCTAGACCTCAAGAGACCCAGTACTTC. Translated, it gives CSARPQETQYF.

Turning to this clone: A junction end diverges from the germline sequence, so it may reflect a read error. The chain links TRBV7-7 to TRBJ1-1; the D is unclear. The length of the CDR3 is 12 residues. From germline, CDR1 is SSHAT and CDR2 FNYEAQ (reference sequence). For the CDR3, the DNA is TGTGCTAGCAGCCCAATAGAGGCTGAAGCTTTCTTT. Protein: CASSPIEAEAFF. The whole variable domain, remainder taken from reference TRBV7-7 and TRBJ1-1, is GAGVSQSPRYKVTKRGQDVTLRCDPISSHATLYWYQQALGQGPEFLTYFNYEAQPDKSGLPSDRFSAERPEGSISTLTIQRTEQRDSAMYRCASSPIEAEAFFGQGTRLTVV.

CDR3 nucleotides: TGCAGCGTTGAAGGGCGGATGGGGGAGCTGTTTTTT. Translated, it gives CSVEGRMGELFF. The chain carries TRBV29-1 and TRBJ2-2, with D hard to call. Trimming took 1 base from V and 8 from J, leaving 8 bases between them. The CDR3 loop spans 12 amino acids. From germline, CDR1 is SQVTM and CDR2 ANQGSEA.

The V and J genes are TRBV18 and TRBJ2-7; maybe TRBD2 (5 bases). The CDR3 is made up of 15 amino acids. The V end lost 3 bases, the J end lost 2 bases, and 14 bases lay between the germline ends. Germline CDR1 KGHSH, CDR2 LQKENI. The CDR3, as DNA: TGTGCCAGCTCACCCGGACTGCCCGGTCCCTACGAGCAGTACTTC. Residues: CASSPGLPGPYEQYF. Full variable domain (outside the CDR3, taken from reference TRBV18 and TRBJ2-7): NAGVMQNPRHLVRRRGQEARLRCSPMKGHSHVYWYRQLPEEGLKFMVYLQKENIIDESGMPKERFSAEFPKEGPSILRIQQVVRGDSAAYFCASSPGLPGPYEQYFGPGTRLTVT.

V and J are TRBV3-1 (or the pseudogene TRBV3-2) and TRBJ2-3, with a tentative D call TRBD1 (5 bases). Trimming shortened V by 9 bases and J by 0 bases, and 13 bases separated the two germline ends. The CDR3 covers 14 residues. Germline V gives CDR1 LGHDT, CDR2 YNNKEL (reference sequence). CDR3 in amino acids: CASKKGLSTDTQYF. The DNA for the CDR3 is TGTGCCAGTAAAAAGGGGCTGAGCACAGATACGCAGTATTTT.

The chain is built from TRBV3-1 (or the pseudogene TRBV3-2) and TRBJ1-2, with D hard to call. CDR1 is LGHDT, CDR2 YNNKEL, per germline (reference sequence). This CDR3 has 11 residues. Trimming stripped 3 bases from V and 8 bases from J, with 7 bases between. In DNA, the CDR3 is TGTGCCAGCAGCCAGGCAGGCGGCTACACCTTC. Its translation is CASSQAGGYTF.

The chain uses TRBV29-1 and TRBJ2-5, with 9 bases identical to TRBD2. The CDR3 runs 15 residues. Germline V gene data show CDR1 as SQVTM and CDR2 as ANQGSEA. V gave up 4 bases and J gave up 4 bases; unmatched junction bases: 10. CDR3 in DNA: TGCAGCGTTGCCCCAGCTAGCGGGGTCAGAGAGACCCAGTACTTC. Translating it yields CSVAPASGVRETQYF.

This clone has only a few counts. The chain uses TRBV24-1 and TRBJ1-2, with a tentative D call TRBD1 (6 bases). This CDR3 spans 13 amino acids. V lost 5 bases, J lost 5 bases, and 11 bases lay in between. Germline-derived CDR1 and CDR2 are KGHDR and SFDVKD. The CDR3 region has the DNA TGTGCCACCAGTGTGGCGGACAGATATGGCTACACCTTC. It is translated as CATSVADRYGYTF.

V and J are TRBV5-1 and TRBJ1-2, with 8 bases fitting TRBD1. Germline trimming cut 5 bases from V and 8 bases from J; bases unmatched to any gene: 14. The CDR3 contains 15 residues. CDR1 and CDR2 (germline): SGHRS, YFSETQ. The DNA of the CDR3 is TGCGCCAGCAGTTTACCGGGACAGGCAGGAGGGGGCTACACCTTC. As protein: CASSLPGQAGGGYTF.

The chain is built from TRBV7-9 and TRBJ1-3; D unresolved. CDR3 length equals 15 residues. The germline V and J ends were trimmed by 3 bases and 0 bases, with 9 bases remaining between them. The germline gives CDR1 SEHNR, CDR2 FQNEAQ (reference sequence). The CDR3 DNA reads TGTGCCAGCAGCTTCCCGGTTAACTCTGGAAACACCATATATTTT. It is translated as CASSFPVNSGNTIYF.

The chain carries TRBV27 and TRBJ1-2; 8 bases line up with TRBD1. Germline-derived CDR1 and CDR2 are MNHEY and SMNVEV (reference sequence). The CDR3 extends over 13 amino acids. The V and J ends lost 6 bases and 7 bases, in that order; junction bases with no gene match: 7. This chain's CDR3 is CASSAPTGGGYTF. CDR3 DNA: TGTGCCAGCAGCGCCCCCACAGGGGGTGGCTACACCTTC.